These 27 T cell receptor beta chains came from one sample sequenced in a study of control samples from healthy donors and cancer patients. The protocol was immunoSEQ multiplex PCR, while the TCRdb copy is restricted to in-frame clones and leaves out a portion. In the table there are roughly 100,000 clones, around 89% of which are singletons. The material sequenced was PBMCs. These receptors were obtained from a man between 60 and 75 years old with lung cancer.

The chain has TRBV7-7 and TRBJ2-2, with D perhaps matching TRBD1 (6 bases). The length of the CDR3 is 16 residues. Per the germline V gene, CDR1 is SSHAT and CDR2 is FNYEAQ (reference sequence). The V and J ends lost 1 base and 4 bases respectively, with 13 bases between them. CDR3 sequence (DNA): TGTGCCAGCAGCTTAGAGGCAGGGGTGCCCACCGGGGAGCTGTTTTTT. Translating gives CASSLEAGVPTGELFF.

This rearrangement joins TRBV20-1 to TRBJ2-5, with 7 positions matching TRBD2. The CDR3 is made up of 14 amino acids. In germline, CDR1 is DFQATT, CDR2 SNEGSKA (reference sequence). V lost 3 bases, J lost 5 bases, and 9 bases stayed unmatched. CDR3 protein: CSASLGREGETQYF. For the CDR3, the DNA is TGCAGTGCTAGTTTAGGGAGGGAGGGCGAGACCCAGTACTTC.

This chain links TRBV6-5 with TRBJ2-4; D may correspond to TRBD1 or TRBD2 (5 bases each). The CDR3 runs to 12 residues. Per the germline V gene, CDR1 is MNHEY and CDR2 is SVGAGI. V lost 8 bases, J lost 8 bases, and 13 bases lay in between. The CDR3 is CASAGTPHIQYF. CDR3 DNA sequence: TGTGCCAGCGCCGGGACCCCCCACATTCAGTACTTC.

The chain is built from TRBV24-1 and TRBJ2-5; D may be TRBD1 or TRBD2 (7 bases each). The CDR3 contains 15 residues. V was pared by 4 bases and J by 3 bases, with 14 bases between. Germline assignment: CDR1 KGHDR and CDR2 SFDVKD. CDR3 coding DNA: TGTGCCACCAGTGACACCAGGGGGAGGGAAGAGACCCAGTACTTC. It translates to CATSDTRGREETQYF.

The J gene is TRBJ2-5, the V gene TRBV7-9; 8 bases align to TRBD1. This CDR3 region has 16 residues. V shed 5 bases and J 1 base; nucleotides not matched to a gene: 9. Germline lookup yields CDR1 SEHNR and CDR2 FQNEAQ (reference sequence). The chain's CDR3 is CASSRSQTGGQETQYF. CDR3 in DNA: TGTGCCAGCAGCCGATCTCAAACAGGGGGCCAAGAGACCCAGTACTTC.

The chain carries TRBV29-1 and TRBJ1-5, with a tentative D call TRBD1 (5 bases). The germline gives CDR1 SQVTM, CDR2 ANQGSEA. V gave up 3 bases and J gave up 4 bases, with 10 bases separating them. The CDR3 totals 13 residues. The CDR3 DNA sequence: TGCAGCGTTGAGGTGGGGCGAAATCAGCCCCAGCATTTT. Its protein product is CSVEVGRNQPQHF.

The genes are TRBV5-1 and TRBJ2-2; TRBD2 is a possible D gene (6 bases). This CDR3 has 20 amino acids. Trimming shortened V by 0 bases and J by 1 base, and 22 bases separated the two germline ends. CDR1 is SGHRS, CDR2 YFSETQ, per germline. CDR3 in DNA: TGCGCCAGCAGCTTGGCCGGACCGGGACTTCGCATGGTGAACACCGGGGAGCTGTTTTTT. This sequence encodes CASSLAGPGLRMVNTGELFF.

The chain carries TRBV12-1 and TRBJ1-5; the table's D call, TRBD1, has no DNA check behind it. TRBV12-1 is a pseudogene locus. This CDR3 is 17 amino acids long. CDR3 in DNA: TGTGCCAGCAGCTTTAACAGGGGCCCACGAAGCAATCAGCCCCAGCATTTT. It encodes CASSFNRGPRSNQPQHF.

The chain is built from TRBV30 and TRBJ1-4; 11 nucleotides align to TRBD1. The V and J ends lost 1 base and 7 bases, in that order; junction bases with no gene match: 2. CDR3 length: 14 residues. Germline V gene lookup returns CDR1 GTSNPN and CDR2 SVGIG (reference sequence). CDR3 nucleotide sequence: TGTGCCTGGAGTGACGGGACAGGGGGTGAAAAACTGTTTTTT. It is translated as CAWSDGTGGEKLFF.

V and J are TRBV9 and TRBJ2-1; 7 bases align to TRBD2. Per the germline V gene, CDR1 is SGDLS and CDR2 is YYNGEE. V lost 4 bases and J lost 10; bases outside the gene matches: 17. The CDR3 runs 16 residues. This CDR3 reads CASSPRLARRGLEQFF. CDR3 bases: TGTGCCAGCAGCCCAAGACTAGCTCGCCGGGGATTGGAGCAGTTCTTC.

This chain links TRBV3-1 (or the pseudogene TRBV3-2) with TRBJ1-1, with D maybe TRBD1 (5 bases). V was pared by 4 bases and J by 7 bases, with 10 bases between. Germline V CDR1 and CDR2: LGHDT, YNNKEL (reference sequence). This CDR3 has 12 residues. CDR3 nucleotide sequence: TGTGCCAGCAGCCCGATTGGGGGTGAAGCTTTCTTT. It specifies CASSPIGGEAFF.

The chain combines TRBV6-6 with TRBJ2-4; 10 nucleotides line up with TRBD2. The trim removed 5 bases at V and 7 bases at J, leaving 11 bases unmatched. The length of the CDR3 is 16 residues. The germline CDR1 and CDR2 sequences are MNHNY and SVGAGI (reference sequence). The CDR3 here is CASSRHSSGGRNIQYF. CDR3 coding DNA: TGTGCCAGCAGTCGACACTCTAGCGGGGGTCGGAACATTCAGTACTTC.

This clone was found once. The J gene is TRBJ2-2, the V gene TRBV7-3, with TRBD1 identical over 8 bases. The CDR3 loop spans 15 amino acids. V lost 4 bases and J lost 5; bases outside the gene matches: 6. Per germline, CDR1 SGHTA and CDR2 FQGTGA. The CDR3 DNA follows: TGTGCCAGCAGCTCCGACAGGGGAGGAACCGGGGAGCTGTTTTTT. Its protein product is CASSSDRGGTGELFF.

J is TRBJ1-1 and V is TRBV6-6; the D gene is possibly TRBD1 (6 bases). The CDR3 extends over 14 amino acids. The germline V gene encodes CDR1 MNHNY and CDR2 SVGAGI (reference sequence). V was pared by 5 bases and J by 4 bases, with 14 bases between. CDR3 in DNA: TGTGCCAGCAGTCGCTACAGGGTCGCCACTGAAGCTTTCTTT. It translates to CASSRYRVATEAFF.

J is TRBJ1-4 and V is TRBV3-1 (or the pseudogene TRBV3-2), with 7 bases identical to TRBD1. Germline V gene data show CDR1 as LGHDT and CDR2 as YNNKEL (reference sequence). This CDR3 has 16 amino acids. The V gene end was trimmed by 0 bases and the J gene end by 5 bases; junction bases not matched to a gene: 6. In nucleotides, the CDR3 is TGTGCCAGCAGCCAAGATGGACAGGCCCAAAATGAAAAACTGTTTTTT. Protein: CASSQDGQAQNEKLFF.

Notes on this clone: With a much larger clone just one base away, this may be a read error. Other DNA sequences in this sample translate to the same CDR3. The chain couples TRBV27 to TRBJ2-2; 10 bases agree with TRBD2. The CDR3 sequence is 17 residues long. Germline CDR1 and CDR2: MNHEY and SMNVEV (reference sequence). DNA for the CDR3: TGCGCCAGCAGTTCAGAACAGCGGGGGGGCCGGACCGGGGAGCTGTTTTTT. Protein: CASSSEQRGGRTGELFF.

The J gene is TRBJ2-7, the V gene TRBV3-1 (or the pseudogene TRBV3-2); possible D gene TRBD1, 7 bases. V shed 1 base and J shed 2 bases, with 21 bases lying between them. Germline V gives CDR1 LGHDT, CDR2 YNNKEL (reference sequence). This CDR3 comprises 18 residues. This chain's CDR3 is CASSQVNEGGTDTYEQYF. CDR3 nucleotides: TGTGCCAGCAGCCAAGTAAACGAAGGGGGGACAGATACCTACGAGCAGTACTTC.

This chain uses TRBV10-1 with TRBJ1-3, with D uncertain. Germline V lookup: CDR1 WNHNN, CDR2 SYGVQD (reference sequence). This CDR3 comprises 13 residues. CDR3 sequence (DNA): TGCGCGGTCCGGCCGAGCTCTGGAAACACCATATATTTT. This gives the protein CAVRPSSGNTIYF.

V and J are TRBV6-2 or TRBV6-3 and TRBJ1-2, with unresolved D. The V gene lost 5 bases and the J gene lost 0 bases, with 13 bases spanning the gap. The CDR3 is made up of 15 amino acids. Germline V gene sequence: CDR1 MNHEY, CDR2 SVGEGT. Written as DNA, the CDR3 is TGTGCCAGCAGTCCCTCGGGAGGAGCTAACTATGGCTACACCTTC. It codes for CASSPSGGANYGYTF.

The chain employs TRBV7-9 and TRBJ2-7; TRBD1 matches at 9 bases. From germline, CDR1 is SEHNR and CDR2 FQNEAQ (reference sequence). Losses at the gene ends were 3 bases for V and 5 bases for J; bases not matched to a gene: 5. This CDR3 region has 14 residues. CDR3 residues: CASSLGQGIHEQYF. Here the CDR3 DNA reads TGTGCCAGCAGCTTGGGACAGGGAATTCACGAGCAGTACTTC.

The chain joins TRBV4-1 to TRBJ2-7; 10 positions agree with TRBD2. CDR3 length equals 18 residues. V lost 1 base to trimming and J lost 2 bases; unmatched junction nucleotides: 11. Germline CDR1 reads MGHRA; CDR2 reads YSYEKL. In nucleotides, the CDR3 is TGCGCCAGCAGCCAAGGGCGAGGTCTGAGCGGGGGGGCCTACGAGCAGTACTTC. Its translation is CASSQGRGLSGGAYEQYF.

The rearrangement links TRBV5-5 to TRBJ1-1, with TRBD1 identical over 8 bases. V dropped 2 bases and J dropped 0; count of bases not matched to a gene: 9. The germline V gene encodes CDR1 SGHKS and CDR2 YYEKEE (reference sequence). The CDR3 runs to 17 residues. The CDR3 bases are TGTGCCAGCAGCTTAAGACAGGGGTCTCTCATGAACACTGAAGCTTTCTTT. This gives the protein CASSLRQGSLMNTEAFF.

V gene TRBV3-1 (or the pseudogene TRBV3-2) combines with J gene TRBJ1-1; weak D call: TRBD1 (6 bases). The V and J ends lost 4 bases and 0 bases respectively, with 9 bases between them. The CDR3 covers 14 residues. Per the germline V gene, CDR1 is LGHDT and CDR2 is YNNKEL (reference sequence). This CDR3 is CASSRGGLNTEAFF. The DNA for the CDR3 is TGTGCCAGCAGCCGCGGGGGGCTGAACACTGAAGCTTTCTTT.

This chain links TRBV19 with TRBJ2-3; 8 bases line up with TRBD2. V shed 5 bases, J shed 3 bases, and the junction held 10 bases outside the gene matches. This CDR3 comprises 16 residues. Germline CDR1 reads LNHDA; CDR2 reads SQIVND (reference sequence). The CDR3 DNA follows: TGTGCCAGTAGTCCCTCGTCGGGACTAGTTACAGATACGCAGTATTTT. Translating gives CASSPSSGLVTDTQYF.

The CDR3 region is CASSFRLAGIEQYV. For the CDR3, the DNA is TGCGCCAGCAGCTTTAGACTAGCGGGGATTGAGCAGTACGTC. V and J are TRBV5-1 and TRBJ2-7; TRBD2 matches at 11 bases. Germline CDR1 SGHRS, CDR2 YFSETQ. J was trimmed by 7 bases and V by 2 bases; bases with no gene match: 5. The CDR3 is 14 residues long.

J is TRBJ1-3 and V is TRBV11-2; D is possibly TRBD1 (5 bases). CDR3 length: 17 residues. Trimming took 4 bases from V and 0 from J, leaving 16 bases between them. Germline loops: CDR1 SGHAT, CDR2 FQNNGV. The CDR3 nucleotides read TGTGCCAGCAGCTCCTGGGGACTCATGGTCTCTGGAAACACCATATATTTT. Its translation: CASSSWGLMVSGNTIYF.

The CDR3 loop is CASSQDPARLRTDTQYF. The CDR3 DNA is TGTGCCAGCAGCCAAGATCCCGCCAGACTCCGCACAGATACGCAGTATTTT. The rearrangement uses TRBV3-1 (or the pseudogene TRBV3-2) and TRBJ2-3; unclear D gene. Germline loops: CDR1 LGHDT, CDR2 YNNKEL (reference sequence). CDR3 length equals 17 residues. Trimming removed 0 bases from V and 1 base from J, with 14 bases in between.